The next 26 T cell receptor beta chains were all read from a single sample in a study of control samples from healthy donors and cancer patients. TCRdb's table, derived via immunoSEQ multiplex PCR, lists solely in-frame clones and lacks some. The sample gives under 150,000 clones, 93% of which show up once; about 1.7% is in the top ten. The sequencing input was PBMCs. The receptor source for this set is a man aged 50 or older with head and neck cancer.

The table lists this clone with a few counts. The chain employs TRBV6-1 and TRBJ1-2, with D unclear. CDR3 length: 13 residues. V gave up 1 base and J gave up 3 bases, with 6 bases separating them. Germline assignment: CDR1 MNHNS and CDR2 SASEGT. CDR3 nucleotides: TGTGCCAGCAGTGAAGGGACCTACTATGGCTACACCTTC. It translates to CASSEGTYYGYTF.

The chain links TRBV3-1 (or the pseudogene TRBV3-2) to TRBJ1-5; tentative D call: TRBD1 (5 bases). The CDR3 length is 14 residues. Trimming took off 1 base at V and 5 bases at J, with 9 bases between the two ends. Germline V gene lookup returns CDR1 LGHDT and CDR2 YNNKEL (reference sequence). CDR3 amino acids: CASSQAGSHQPQHF. Here the CDR3 DNA reads TGTGCCAGCAGCCAAGCAGGGTCCCATCAGCCCCAGCATTTT.

The V and J genes are TRBV5-1 and TRBJ1-2; possible D gene TRBD1, 6 bases. Germline-derived CDR1 and CDR2 are SGHRS and YFSETQ. Trimming pared 4 bases from V and 2 bases from J, leaving 15 bases between. The CDR3 has 15 residues. CDR3: CASSHQVGGNYGYTF. CDR3 nucleotides: TGCGCCAGCAGCCATCAGGTGGGGGGCAACTATGGCTACACCTTC.

This rearrangement joins TRBV2 to TRBJ2-5; no firm D call. The CDR3 consists of 11 residues. Trimming stripped 6 bases from V and 3 bases from J, with 5 bases between. The V gene's germline CDR1 is SNHLY and CDR2 FYNNEI. The CDR3 DNA reads TGTGCCAGCAGCAGAGAAGAGACCCAGTACTTC. Translation: CASSREETQYF.

V usage is TRBV5-1 and J usage is TRBJ2-7, with unresolved D. The CDR3 has 13 residues. Germline V gene sequence: CDR1 SGHRS, CDR2 YFSETQ. The V end was cut by 3 bases, the J end by 3 bases, with 10 bases between. CDR3 coding DNA: TGCGCCAGCAGCTCGGGTTACAACTACGAGCAGTACTTC. Amino acid sequence: CASSSGYNYEQYF. The full variable domain, in which reference TRBV5-1 and TRBJ2-7 provide the parts outside the CDR3, is KAGVTQTPRYLIKTRGQQVTLSCSPISGHRSVSWYQQTPGQGLQFLFEYFSETQRNKGNFPGRFSGRQFSNSRSEMNVSTLELGDSALYLCASSSGYNYEQYFGPGTRLTVT.

This chain's CDR3 is CASSGQQGKAGQPQHF. The CDR3 DNA is TGTGCCAGCAGTGGGCAACAGGGGAAGGCGGGTCAGCCCCAGCATTTT. The chain recombines TRBV19 with TRBJ1-5; 7 bases line up with TRBD1. V shed 9 bases and J 6 bases; nucleotides not matched to a gene: 17. The germline V gene has CDR1 LNHDA and CDR2 SQIVND (reference sequence). CDR3 size: 16 residues.

The chain employs TRBV19 and TRBJ2-2; D unresolved. V lost 2 bases, J lost 4 bases, and 14 bases lay in between. This CDR3 is built from 16 residues. CDR1 and CDR2 from the germline V gene are LNHDA and SQIVND (reference sequence). This CDR3 reads CASSIMARSSTGELFF. As DNA, the CDR3 is TGTGCCAGTAGTATAATGGCCCGAAGTTCCACCGGGGAGCTGTTTTTT.

The chain links TRBV6-5 to TRBJ1-1; no definite D call. Per germline, CDR1 MNHEY and CDR2 SVGAGI. V was pared by 6 bases and J by 4 bases, with 12 bases between. This CDR3 spans 13 amino acids. CDR3 sequence reads: CASRPSFGTEAFF. CDR3 nucleotides: TGTGCCAGCAGGCCCTCCTTTGGCACTGAAGCTTTCTTT.

The chain employs TRBV6-2 or TRBV6-3 and TRBJ1-1; TRBD1 is a possible D gene (5 bases). Per the germline V gene, CDR1 is MNHEY and CDR2 is SVGEGT. The germline V and J ends were trimmed by 2 bases and 5 bases, with 9 bases remaining between them. This CDR3 spans 13 amino acids. Here the CDR3 DNA reads TGTGCCAGCAGTTACGGGGGTGTGACTGAAGCTTTCTTT. Protein product: CASSYGGVTEAFF.

The V gene is TRBV5-1, the J gene TRBJ1-1; 8 bases are a match to TRBD1. In germline, CDR1 is SGHRS, CDR2 YFSETQ. Unmatched junction bases numbered 15, after V lost 3 bases and J lost 5 bases. The CDR3 covers 17 residues. CDR3 in DNA: TGCGCCAGCAGCTCCTCAGGGGGCTTCTCGGGTGGTACTGAAGCTTTCTTT. Its protein is CASSSSGGFSGGTEAFF.

The chain is built from TRBV6-2 or TRBV6-3 and TRBJ1-3; D is ambiguous. V dropped 0 bases and J dropped 8 bases, with 23 bases sitting between them. The CDR3 runs to 18 residues. CDR1 and CDR2 (germline): MNHEY, SVGEGT. CDR3 nucleotides: TGTGCCAGCAGTTACTCTCCCCTTCGGCCACAGCTTTCGGACACCATATATTTT. As protein: CASSYSPLRPQLSDTIYF.

This chain joins TRBV9 and TRBJ1-1; D not resolved. The CDR3 spans 13 residues. Trimming removed 4 bases from V and 2 bases from J, with 9 bases in between. Germline CDR1 SGDLS, CDR2 YYNGEE. CDR3 loop: CASSTTVNTEAFF. DNA for the CDR3: TGTGCCAGCAGCACCACGGTTAACACTGAAGCTTTCTTT.

The rearrangement uses TRBV29-1 and TRBJ2-1; 9 bases are a match to TRBD2. V shed 5 bases and J 8 bases; nucleotides not matched to a gene: 10. Germline V lookup: CDR1 SQVTM, CDR2 ANQGSEA. This CDR3 spans 14 amino acids. Written as DNA, the CDR3 is TGCAGCGTTTCCCGCGGGGGGGCGAGGGATGAGCAGTTCTTC. It encodes CSVSRGGARDEQFF.

The chain employs TRBV4-2 and TRBJ1-5; D is possibly TRBD1 (5 bases). CDR1 LGHNA and CDR2 YNFKEQ come from the germline V gene. Trimming took off 1 base at V and 4 bases at J, with 11 bases between the two ends. This CDR3 spans 15 amino acids. The CDR3 here is CASSQVWDGNQPQHF. CDR3 in DNA: TGTGCCAGCAGCCAAGTCTGGGACGGTAATCAGCCCCAGCATTTT.

The V and J genes are TRBV7-6 and TRBJ2-3, with 15 bases aligning to TRBD2. Germline trimming cut 5 bases from V and 4 bases from J; bases unmatched to any gene: 7. The CDR3 totals 17 residues. Germline CDR1 is SGHVS and CDR2 is FNYEAQ. CDR3 DNA sequence: TGTGCCAGCAGCCCAAGGACTAGCGGGGGGGCGTCAGATACGCAGTATTTT. The encoded protein is CASSPRTSGGASDTQYF. Drawing the rest from reference TRBV7-6 and TRBJ2-3, the complete variable domain is GAGVSQSPRYKVTKRGQDVALRCDPISGHVSLYWYRQALGQGPEFLTYFNYEAQQDKSGLPNDRFSAERPEGSISTLTIQRTEQRDSAMYRCASSPRTSGGASDTQYFGPGTRLTVL.

The chain is built from TRBV19 and TRBJ2-1; 7 bases fit TRBD1. Germline V gene sequence: CDR1 LNHDA, CDR2 SQIVND (reference sequence). The CDR3 spans 14 residues. V shed 9 bases and J 1 base; nucleotides not matched to a gene: 6. CDR3 nucleotide sequence: TGTGCCAGCAGAAGACAGGGTTCCTACAATGAGCAGTTCTTC. Protein: CASRRQGSYNEQFF.

This chain connects TRBV11-2 to TRBJ1-2; D possibly corresponds to TRBD1 (6 bases). CDR1 and CDR2 from the germline V gene are SGHAT and FQNNGV. With 5 bases removed from V and 7 bases from J, the gap between germline ends came to 20 bases. The CDR3 spans 15 residues. The CDR3 protein is CASSPPGGPRGGYTF. As DNA, the CDR3 is TGTGCCAGCAGCCCCCCCGGGGGCCCAAGGGGTGGCTACACCTTC.

This clone was recorded only once. The chain uses TRBV20-1 and TRBJ1-1; D remains unclear. Trimming stripped 8 bases from V and 6 bases from J, with 13 bases between. CDR1 and CDR2 from the germline V gene are DFQATT and SNEGSKA (reference sequence). CDR3 length: 11 amino acids. The CDR3 nucleotides read TGCAGTACCTCCCCGCTTGCTGAAGCTTTCTTT. Its protein is CSTSPLAEAFF.

The chain links TRBV27 to TRBJ2-2, with 7 bases lining up with TRBD1. The CDR3 extends over 14 amino acids. In germline, CDR1 is MNHEY, CDR2 SMNVEV (reference sequence). The ends lost 5 bases at V and 7 bases at J; junction bases unmatched: 7. The CDR3 DNA is TGTGCCAGCAGTCCTAGGGGGCTTGGCGGGGAGCTGTTTTTT. The encoded protein is CASSPRGLGGELFF.

The V and J genes are TRBV5-4 and TRBJ2-5; maybe TRBD2 (5 bases). V lost 0 bases and J lost 4, with 13 bases in between. This CDR3 is 15 amino acids long. The V gene's germline CDR1 is SGHNT and CDR2 YYREEE (reference sequence). CDR3 nucleotides: TGTGCCAGCAGCTTGGCTGGTCGGGGTAGAGAGACCCAGTACTTC. Translated, it gives CASSLAGRGRETQYF.

This chain connects TRBV5-1 to TRBJ2-7, with 7 nucleotides matching TRBD1. V was pared by 4 bases and J by 1 base, with 11 bases of the junction left unmatched. This CDR3 comprises 16 residues. Germline loops: CDR1 SGHRS, CDR2 YFSETQ. CDR3 sequence: CASSPERGLGSYEQYF. The CDR3 DNA reads as TGCGCCAGCAGCCCGGAGAGGGGGCTGGGGTCCTACGAGCAGTACTTC. Together with reference TRBV5-1 and TRBJ2-7, the CDR3 gives the full variable domain: KAGVTQTPRYLIKTRGQQVTLSCSPISGHRSVSWYQQTPGQGLQFLFEYFSETQRNKGNFPGRFSGRQFSNSRSEMNVSTLELGDSALYLCASSPERGLGSYEQYFGPGTRLTVT.

The gene calls are TRBV12-3 or TRBV12-4 and TRBJ1-2; 7 nucleotides line up with TRBD1. The CDR3 length is 12 residues. V lost 6 bases to trimming and J lost 8 bases; unmatched junction nucleotides: 6. CDR3 in amino acids: CASSPQGLGYTF. The CDR3 nucleotides read TGTGCCAGCAGCCCACAGGGGTTGGGCTACACCTTC.

As regards this clone: Other nucleotide sequences from this sample produce the same CDR3. This sequence joins TRBV5-6 and TRBJ2-3; 9 bases fit TRBD1. The length of the CDR3 is 14 residues. Trimming at V came to 0 bases and at J to 4 bases, leaving 0 bases not matched to a gene. Germline values: CDR1 SGHDT, CDR2 YYEEEE. In DNA, the CDR3 is TGTGCCAGCAGCTTGGGGACAGGGGCAGATACGCAGTATTTT. Amino acid sequence: CASSLGTGADTQYF.

J is TRBJ2-7 and V is TRBV28; unclear D gene. Germline assignment: CDR1 MDHEN and CDR2 SYDVKM. The CDR3 contains 16 residues. Trimming removed 6 bases from V and 3 bases from J, with 21 bases in between. The CDR3: CASSPGYGPAVYEQYF. Written as DNA, the CDR3 is TGTGCCAGCAGCCCCGGGTATGGTCCGGCCGTCTACGAGCAGTACTTC.

This clone is a singleton in its sample. The chain is built from TRBV4-3 and TRBJ2-7; no reliable D call. This CDR3 comprises 15 residues. CDR1 and CDR2 (germline): LGHNA, YSLEER. V was clipped by 1 base and J by 3 bases, with 13 bases between them. The CDR3 loop is CASSQVVGASYEQYF. CDR3 nucleotides: TGCGCCAGCAGCCAAGTAGTCGGCGCGAGCTACGAGCAGTACTTC.

The chain is built from TRBV7-2 and TRBJ2-3; possibly TRBD1 for D (6 bases). V lost 5 bases and J 4 bases, leaving 13 bases between the germline ends. The CDR3 is 14 amino acids. Germline V CDR1 and CDR2: SGHTA, FQGNSA. CDR3 residues: CASSPGQGPDTQYF. The CDR3 DNA reads TGTGCCAGCAGCCCCGGGCAGGGGCCAGATACGCAGTATTTT.